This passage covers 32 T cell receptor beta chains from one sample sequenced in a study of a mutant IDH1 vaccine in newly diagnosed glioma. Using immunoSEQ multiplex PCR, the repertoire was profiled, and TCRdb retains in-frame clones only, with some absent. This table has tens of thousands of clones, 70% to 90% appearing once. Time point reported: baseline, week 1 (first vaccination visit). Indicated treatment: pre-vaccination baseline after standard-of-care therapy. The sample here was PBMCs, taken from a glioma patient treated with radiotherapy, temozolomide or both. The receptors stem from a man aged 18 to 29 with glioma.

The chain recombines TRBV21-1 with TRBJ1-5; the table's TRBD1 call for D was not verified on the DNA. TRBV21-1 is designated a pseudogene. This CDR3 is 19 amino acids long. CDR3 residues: CASIPGVGQVIPGNQPQHF. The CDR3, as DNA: TGTGCCAGCATCCCAGGCGTGGGACAGGTGATACCGGGCAATCAGCCCCAGCATTTT.

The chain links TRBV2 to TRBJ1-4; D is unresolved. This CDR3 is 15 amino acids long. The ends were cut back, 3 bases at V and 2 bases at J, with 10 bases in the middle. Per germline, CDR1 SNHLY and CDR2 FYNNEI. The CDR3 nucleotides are TGTGCCAGCAGTGATAAAGGTTCGACTAATGAAAAACTGTTTTTT. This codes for CASSDKGSTNEKLFF.

The CDR3 sequence is CSVVSGSNTGELFF. The CDR3 nucleotides read TGCAGCGTTGTTAGCGGGTCGAACACCGGGGAGCTGTTTTTT. The rearrangement uses TRBV29-1 and TRBJ2-2, with 7 bases matching TRBD2. After removal of 4 bases from V and 0 bases from J, the junction contained 2 bases not matched to a gene. This CDR3 has 14 residues. Germline CDR1 and CDR2: SQVTM and ANQGSEA.

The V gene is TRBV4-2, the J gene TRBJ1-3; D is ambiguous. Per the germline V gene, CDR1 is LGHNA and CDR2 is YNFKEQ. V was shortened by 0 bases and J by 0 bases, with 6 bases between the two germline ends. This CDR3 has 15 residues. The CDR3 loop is CASSQEIGSGNTIYF. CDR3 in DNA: TGTGCCAGCAGCCAAGAGATCGGCTCTGGAAACACCATATATTTT.

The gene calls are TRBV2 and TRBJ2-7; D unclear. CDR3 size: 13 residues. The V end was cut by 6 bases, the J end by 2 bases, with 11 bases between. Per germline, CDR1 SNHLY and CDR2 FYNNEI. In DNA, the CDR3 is TGTGCCAGCAGGCTGACCCAAGCCTACGAGCAGTACTTC. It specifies CASRLTQAYEQYF. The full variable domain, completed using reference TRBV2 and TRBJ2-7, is EPEVTQTPSHQVTQMGQEVILRCVPISNHLYFYWYRQILGQKVEFLVSFYNNEISEKSEIFDDQFSVERPDGSNFTLKIRSTKLEDSAMYFCASRLTQAYEQYFGPGTRLTVT.

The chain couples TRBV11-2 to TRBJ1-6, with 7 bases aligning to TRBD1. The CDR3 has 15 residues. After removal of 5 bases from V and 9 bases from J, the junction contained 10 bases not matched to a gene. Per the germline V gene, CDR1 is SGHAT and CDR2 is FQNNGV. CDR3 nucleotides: TGTGCCAGCAGCATAACAGGGGTAGCAGGTTCACCCCTCCACTTT. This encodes CASSITGVAGSPLHF.

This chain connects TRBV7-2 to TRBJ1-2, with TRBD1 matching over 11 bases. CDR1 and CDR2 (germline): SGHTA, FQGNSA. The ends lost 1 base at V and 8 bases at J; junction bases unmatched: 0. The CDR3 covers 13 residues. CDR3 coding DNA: TGTGCCAGCAGCTTAGGGACAGGGGGCGGCTACACCTTC. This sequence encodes CASSLGTGGGYTF.

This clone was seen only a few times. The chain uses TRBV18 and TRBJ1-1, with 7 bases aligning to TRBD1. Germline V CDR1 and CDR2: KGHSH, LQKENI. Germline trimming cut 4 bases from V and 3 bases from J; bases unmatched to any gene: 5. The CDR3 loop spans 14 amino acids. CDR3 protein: CASSLRQGHTEAFF. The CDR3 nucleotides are TGTGCCAGCTCACTCCGACAGGGACACACTGAAGCTTTCTTT.

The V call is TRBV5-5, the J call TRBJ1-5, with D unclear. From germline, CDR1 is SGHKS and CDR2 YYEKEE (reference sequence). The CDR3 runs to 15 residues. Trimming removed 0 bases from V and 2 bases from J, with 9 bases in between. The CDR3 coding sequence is TGTGCCAGCAGCTTGGCGGGGATAGGCAATCAGCCCCAGCATTTT. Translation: CASSLAGIGNQPQHF.

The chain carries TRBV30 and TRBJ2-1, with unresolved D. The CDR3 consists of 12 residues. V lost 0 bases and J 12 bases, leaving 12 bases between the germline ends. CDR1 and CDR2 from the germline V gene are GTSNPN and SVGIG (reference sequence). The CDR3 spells CAWSVVRVGQFF. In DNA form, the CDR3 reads TGTGCCTGGAGTGTAGTCCGGGTAGGGCAGTTCTTC.

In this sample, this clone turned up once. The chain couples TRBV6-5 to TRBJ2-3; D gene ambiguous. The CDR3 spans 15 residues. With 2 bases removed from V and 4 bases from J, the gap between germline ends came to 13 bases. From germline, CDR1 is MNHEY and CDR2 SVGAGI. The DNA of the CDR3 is TGTGCCAGCAGTTACGCTCCCCCCCCGGCAGATACGCAGTATTTT. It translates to CASSYAPPPADTQYF.

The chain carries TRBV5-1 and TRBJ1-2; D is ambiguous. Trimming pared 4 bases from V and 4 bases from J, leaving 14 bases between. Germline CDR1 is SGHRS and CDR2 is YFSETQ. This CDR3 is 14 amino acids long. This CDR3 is CASSAENTPYGYTF. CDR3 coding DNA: TGCGCCAGCAGCGCTGAAAATACCCCCTATGGCTACACCTTC.

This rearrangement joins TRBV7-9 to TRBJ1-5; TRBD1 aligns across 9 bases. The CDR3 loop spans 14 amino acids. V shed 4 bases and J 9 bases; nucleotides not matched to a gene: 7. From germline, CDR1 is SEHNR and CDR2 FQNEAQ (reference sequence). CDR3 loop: CASSSGTGSLPQHF. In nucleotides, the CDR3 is TGTGCCAGCAGCTCCGGGACAGGGTCCCTGCCCCAGCATTTT.

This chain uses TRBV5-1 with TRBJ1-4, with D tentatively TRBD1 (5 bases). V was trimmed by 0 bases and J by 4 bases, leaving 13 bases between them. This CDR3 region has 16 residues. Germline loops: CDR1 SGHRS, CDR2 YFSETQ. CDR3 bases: TGCGCCAGCAGCTTGGACCCCGGGGCCGGTAATGAAAAACTGTTTTTT. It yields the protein CASSLDPGAGNEKLFF.

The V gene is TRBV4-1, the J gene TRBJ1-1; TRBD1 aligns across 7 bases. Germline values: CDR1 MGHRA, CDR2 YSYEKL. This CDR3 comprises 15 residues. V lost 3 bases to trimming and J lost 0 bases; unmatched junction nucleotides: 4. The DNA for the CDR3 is TGCGCCAGCAGCCAGGGACAGCTTATGAACACTGAAGCTTTCTTT. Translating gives CASSQGQLMNTEAFF.

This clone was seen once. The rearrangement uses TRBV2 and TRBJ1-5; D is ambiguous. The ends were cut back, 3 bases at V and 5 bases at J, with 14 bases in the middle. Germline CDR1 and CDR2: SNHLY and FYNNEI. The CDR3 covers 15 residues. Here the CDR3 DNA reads TGTGCCAGCAGTGATGTGGGCCCTCAATATCAGCCCCAGCATTTT. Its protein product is CASSDVGPQYQPQHF.

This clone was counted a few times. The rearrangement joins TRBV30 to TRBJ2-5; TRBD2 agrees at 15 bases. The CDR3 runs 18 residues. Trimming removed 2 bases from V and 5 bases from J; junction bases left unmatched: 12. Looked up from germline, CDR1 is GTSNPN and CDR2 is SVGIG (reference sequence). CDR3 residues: CAWSIGLAGGLKGETQYF. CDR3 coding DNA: TGTGCCTGGAGTATCGGACTAGCGGGAGGGCTAAAGGGGGAGACCCAGTACTTC.

CDR3 DNA: TGTGCCAGCAGCACGGCGGGGGGGGATACTGGGGCCAACGTCCTGACTTTC. It encodes CASSTAGGDTGANVLTF. The chain uses TRBV13 and TRBJ2-6; TRBD2 matches 9 bases. The CDR3 sequence is 17 residues long. Germline V CDR1 and CDR2: PRHDT, FYEKMQ (reference sequence). Losses at the gene ends were 5 bases for V and 2 bases for J; bases not matched to a gene: 7.

This CDR3 is CASRDRGWNTEAFF. Written as DNA, the CDR3 is TGCGCCAGCAGAGACAGGGGTTGGAACACTGAAGCTTTCTTT. The V and J genes are TRBV10-1 and TRBJ1-1, with 8 bases matching TRBD1. The CDR3 extends over 14 amino acids. V shed 6 bases, J shed 1 base, and the junction held 4 bases outside the gene matches. CDR1 and CDR2 from the germline V gene are WNHNN and SYGVQD (reference sequence).

Here the CDR3 reads CASSYSRLGFTEAFF. CDR3 in DNA: TGTGCCAGCAGTTACTCAAGACTGGGTTTCACTGAAGCTTTCTTT. The chain recombines TRBV6-5 with TRBJ1-1; no definite D call. CDR1 is MNHEY and CDR2 is SVGAGI in the germline V gene. V was cut by 0 bases and J by 4 bases, with 12 bases left in between. The CDR3 consists of 15 residues.

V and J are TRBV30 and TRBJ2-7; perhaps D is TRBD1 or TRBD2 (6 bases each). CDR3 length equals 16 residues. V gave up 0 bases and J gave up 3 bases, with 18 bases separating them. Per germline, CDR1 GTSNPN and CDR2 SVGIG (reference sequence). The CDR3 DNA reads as TGTGCCTGGAGTGTATGGTTCGCAGGGGAGGTCTACGAGCAGTACTTC. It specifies CAWSVWFAGEVYEQYF.

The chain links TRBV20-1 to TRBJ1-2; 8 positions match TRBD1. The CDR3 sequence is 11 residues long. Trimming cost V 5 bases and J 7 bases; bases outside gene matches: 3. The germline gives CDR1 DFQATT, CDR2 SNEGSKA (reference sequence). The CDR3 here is CSAPGGVGYTF. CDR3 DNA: TGCAGTGCTCCAGGGGGCGTTGGCTACACCTTC.

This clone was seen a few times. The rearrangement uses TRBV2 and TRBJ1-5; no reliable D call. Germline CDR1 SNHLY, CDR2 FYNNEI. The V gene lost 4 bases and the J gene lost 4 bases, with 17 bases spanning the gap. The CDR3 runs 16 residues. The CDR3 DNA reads TGTGCCAGCAGTGTTGGGCAGATTCGACCTAATCAGCCCCAGCATTTT. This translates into CASSVGQIRPNQPQHF.

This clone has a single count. Here the CDR3 reads CASTSFSGATYNEQFF. CDR3 sequence (DNA): TGTGCCAGCACCTCATTCAGCGGGGCAACCTACAATGAGCAGTTCTTC. The chain combines TRBV14 with TRBJ2-1; 7 nucleotides align to TRBD2. CDR3 length: 16 amino acids. CDR1 is SGHDN, CDR2 FVKESK, per germline. Trimming at V came to 7 bases and at J to 2 bases, leaving 11 bases not matched to a gene.

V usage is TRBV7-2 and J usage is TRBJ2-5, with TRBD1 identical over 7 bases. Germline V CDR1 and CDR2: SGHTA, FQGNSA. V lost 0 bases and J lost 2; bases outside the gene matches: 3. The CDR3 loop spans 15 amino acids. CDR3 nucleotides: TGTGCCAGCAGCTTAGCCACGACAGGGCAAGAGACCCAGTACTTC. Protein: CASSLATTGQETQYF.

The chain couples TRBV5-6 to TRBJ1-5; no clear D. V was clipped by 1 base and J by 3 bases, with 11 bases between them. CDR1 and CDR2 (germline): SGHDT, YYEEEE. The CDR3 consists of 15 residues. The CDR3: CASSLWWRDNQPQHF. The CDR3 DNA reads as TGTGCCAGCAGCTTGTGGTGGAGAGACAATCAGCCCCAGCATTTT.

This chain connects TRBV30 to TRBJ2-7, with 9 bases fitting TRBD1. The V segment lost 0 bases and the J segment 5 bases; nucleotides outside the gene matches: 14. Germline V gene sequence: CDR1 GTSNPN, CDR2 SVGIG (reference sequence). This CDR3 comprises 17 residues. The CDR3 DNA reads TGTGCCTGGAGTGTTTGGGAAACCGGGACAGGGTTCAACGAGCAGTACTTC. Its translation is CAWSVWETGTGFNEQYF.

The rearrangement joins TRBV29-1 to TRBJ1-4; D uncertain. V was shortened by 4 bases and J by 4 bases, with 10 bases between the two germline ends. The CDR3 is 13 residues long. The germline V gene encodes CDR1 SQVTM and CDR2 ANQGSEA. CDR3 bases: TGCAGCGTTGGGGCAAACGGTAATGAAAAACTGTTTTTT. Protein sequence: CSVGANGNEKLFF.

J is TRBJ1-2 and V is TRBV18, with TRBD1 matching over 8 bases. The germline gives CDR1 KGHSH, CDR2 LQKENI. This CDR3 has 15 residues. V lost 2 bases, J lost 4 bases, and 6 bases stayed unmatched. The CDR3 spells CASSPLSTGGYGYTF. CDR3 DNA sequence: TGTGCCAGCTCACCATTATCTACAGGGGGCTATGGCTACACCTTC.

CDR3: CASSLEPQGGGTEAFF. The CDR3 DNA is TGTGCCAGCAGCTTGGAACCACAGGGAGGTGGGACTGAAGCTTTCTTT. The chain links TRBV5-4 to TRBJ1-1; a possible D gene is TRBD1 (6 bases). V shed 0 bases and J shed 5 bases, with 17 bases lying between them. The CDR3 contains 16 residues. Germline CDR1 and CDR2: SGHNT and YYREEE (reference sequence).

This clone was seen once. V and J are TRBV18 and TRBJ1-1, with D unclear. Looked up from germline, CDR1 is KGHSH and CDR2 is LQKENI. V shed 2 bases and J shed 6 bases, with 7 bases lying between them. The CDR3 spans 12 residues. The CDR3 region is CASSPTIAEAFF. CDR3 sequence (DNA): TGTGCCAGCTCACCAACTATCGCTGAAGCTTTCTTT.

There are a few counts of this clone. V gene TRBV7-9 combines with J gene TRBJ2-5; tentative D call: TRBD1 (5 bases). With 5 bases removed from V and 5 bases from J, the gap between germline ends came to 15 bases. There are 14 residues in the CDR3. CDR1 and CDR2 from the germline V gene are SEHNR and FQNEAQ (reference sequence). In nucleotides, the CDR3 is TGTGCCAGCAGCCCTCAGGGTCAAAGGGAGACCCAGTACTTC. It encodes CASSPQGQRETQYF.